Given below is one TCR beta chain in context. Antigen: not known. The germline V gene has CDR1 SNHLY and CDR2 FYNNEI. The junction had 7 bases not matched to a gene; V was cut back by 3 bases and J by 4 bases. This CDR3 has 15 residues. This PCR relied on a set of 60 Vbeta primers and 13 Jbeta primers. Data came from immunoSEQ multiplex PCR; TCRdb stores just in-frame clones and leaves some out. The sample shows 230,000 or so clones, over 90% of them seen only once. This record comes from a study of cytomegalovirus exposure and HLA in healthy donors. General study results and limits: It is likely that the observed cluster of highly shared sequence variants was a sequencing artifact. TCR beta V segments were, for the most part, productive about 87% or about 30% of the time in an earlier analysis.

V is TRBV2 and J is TRBJ2-5; TRBD1 matches 8 bases. The sequence derives from a girl aged 2 to 10 in good health and CMV-seronegative. Sample: PBMCs. DNA for the CDR3: TGTGCCAGCAGTGATACAGGGGGTGGGAGAGAGACCCAGTACTTC. Protein product: CASSDTGGGRETQYF.